This T cell receptor beta chain comes out of a study of Tregs in tolerant kidney transplant recipients. The data were produced by immunoSEQ multiplex PCR, yet TCRdb's version contains in-frame clones alone and is incomplete. The table has about 240,000 clones, roughly 84% seen once. Comment on this clone: Its antigen is not known.

Study results and caveats: The small number of patients limits these findings pending further validation. No direct test of biological reproducibility was done here.

The origin of this receptor is a human donor in good health. Sequenced input: CD4+ T cells from blood.

For the CDR3, the DNA is TGTGCCAGCAGCTTCGGGACTAGCGGGGTCAATGAGCAGTTCTTC. Protein sequence: CASSFGTSGVNEQFF. The chain uses TRBV11-2 and TRBJ2-1, with TRBD2 identical over 13 bases. V gave up 3 bases and J gave up 6 bases; unmatched junction bases: 2. Germline V CDR1 and CDR2: SGHAT, FQNNGV. This CDR3 spans 15 amino acids.